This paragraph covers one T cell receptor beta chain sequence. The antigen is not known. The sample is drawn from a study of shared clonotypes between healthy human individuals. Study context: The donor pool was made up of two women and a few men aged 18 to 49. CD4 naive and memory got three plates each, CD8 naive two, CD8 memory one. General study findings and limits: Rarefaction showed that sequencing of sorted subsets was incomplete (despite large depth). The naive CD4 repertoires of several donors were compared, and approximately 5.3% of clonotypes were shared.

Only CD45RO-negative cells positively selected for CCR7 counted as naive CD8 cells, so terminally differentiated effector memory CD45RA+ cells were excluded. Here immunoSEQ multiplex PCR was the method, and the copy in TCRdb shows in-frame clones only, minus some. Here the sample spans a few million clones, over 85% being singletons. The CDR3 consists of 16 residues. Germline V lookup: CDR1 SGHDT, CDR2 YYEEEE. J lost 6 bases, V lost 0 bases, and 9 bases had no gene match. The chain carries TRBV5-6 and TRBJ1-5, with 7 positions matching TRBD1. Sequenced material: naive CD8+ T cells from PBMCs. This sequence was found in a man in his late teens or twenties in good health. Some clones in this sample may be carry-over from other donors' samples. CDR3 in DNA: TGTGCCAGCAGCTTGGGGGATAGAGGGGGCTTTCAGCCCCAGCATTTT. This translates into CASSLGDRGGFQPQHF.